The 6 T cell receptor beta chains presented below share a single source sample, sequenced in a study of Graves' ophthalmopathy and Graves' hyperthyroidism. The authors amplified TCR beta CDR3 regions, and they did so from RNA transcripts for repertoire sequencing. HTBI-primed first-round RT-PCR preceded second-round multiplex PCR. MiXCR was run by TCRdb on the multiplex PCR reads, yielding one entry per CDR3 protein. The sample has over a million distinct CDR3 sequences, about 40% seen once. Sequenced input: peripheral blood or thyroid tissue (not recorded which). Receptor source: an adult man with Graves' hyperthyroidism.

The chain couples TRBV29-1 to TRBJ1-1; no firm D call. Germline V gene lookup returns CDR1 SQVTM and CDR2 ANQGSEA. V was cut by 8 bases and J by 2 bases, with 9 bases left in between. This CDR3 is built from 11 residues. CDR3: CSLALNTEAFF. In DNA, the CDR3 is TGCAGCTTGGCCTTAAACACTGAAGCTTTCTTT.

This clonotype occurred a few times. The V call is TRBV25-1, the J call TRBJ1-4; the match to TRBD1 covers 7 bases. CDR1 is MGHDK and CDR2 is SYGVNS in the germline V gene. The V segment lost 3 bases and the J segment 12 bases; nucleotides outside the gene matches: 13. This CDR3 has 15 residues. CDR3 bases: TGTGCCAGCAGTGAGATGGGCAGGGGGACGTTGGAACTGTTTTTT. It yields the protein CASSEMGRGTLELFF.

The chain carries TRBV6-5 and TRBJ2-7, with 7 bases lining up with TRBD2. CDR1 is MNHEY and CDR2 is SVGAGI in the germline V gene. The CDR3 spans 16 residues. With 2 bases clipped from V and 2 bases from J, the junction kept 9 bases outside the gene matches. The CDR3 nucleotides read TGTGCCAGCAGTTACCTCTTAGCGGGTCGTGCCTACGAGCAGTACTTC. Amino acids: CASSYLLAGRAYEQYF.

This clonotype came up a few times. V usage is TRBV7-7 and J usage is TRBJ1-5; D is undetermined. Germline V gene sequence: CDR1 SSHAT, CDR2 FNYEAQ (reference sequence). Deletions cut 3 bases from V and 4 bases from J, with 7 bases between. The CDR3 covers 13 residues. The CDR3 DNA sequence: TGTGCCAGCAGCTTCAGGCGAAATCAGCCCCAGCATTTT. This gives the protein CASSFRRNQPQHF.

A single count supports this clonotype. This chain connects TRBV9 to TRBJ1-4; D is possibly TRBD1 (5 bases). The CDR3 extends over 12 amino acids. V lost 3 bases to trimming and J lost 13 bases, with 13 bases between them. CDR1 is SGDLS, CDR2 YYNGEE, per germline. The CDR3 region has the DNA TGTGCCAGCAGCGGGGACGGATCGGGACTGTTTTTT. Protein product: CASSGDGSGLFF.

The chain employs TRBV2 and TRBJ2-2; 9 bases fit TRBD1. V shed 5 bases, J shed 5 bases, and the junction held 9 bases outside the gene matches. CDR1 SNHLY and CDR2 FYNNEI come from the germline V gene. This CDR3 is built from 16 residues. The CDR3 loop is CASSRTGTGRTGELFF. CDR3 sequence (DNA): TGTGCCAGCAGTCGAACCGGGACAGGGCGGACCGGGGAGCTGTTTTTT.